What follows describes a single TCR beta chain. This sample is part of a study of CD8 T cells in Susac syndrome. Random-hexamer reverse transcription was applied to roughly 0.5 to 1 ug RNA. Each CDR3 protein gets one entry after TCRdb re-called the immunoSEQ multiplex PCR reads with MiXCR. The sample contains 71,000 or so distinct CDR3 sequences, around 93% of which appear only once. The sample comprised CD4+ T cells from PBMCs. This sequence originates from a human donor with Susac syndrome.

As DNA, the CDR3 is TGCGCCAGCAGCTTAGAAGTGGATCAGCCCCAGCATTTT. Translation gives CASSLEVDQPQHF. This chain joins TRBV5-1 and TRBJ1-5; D unclear. Germline V gives CDR1 SGHRS, CDR2 YFSETQ. The V end lost 2 bases, the J end lost 5 bases, and 8 bases lay between the germline ends. This CDR3 is 13 amino acids long.